The 26 T cell receptor beta chains reported below all come from one sample, sequenced in a study of response to subunit inactivated influenza vaccine. Using its own MiXCR run on the RT-PCR reads, TCRdb lists one record per CDR3 protein. The sample lists a few hundred thousand distinct CDR3 sequences, 20% to 25% occurring once. Sequenced here: PBMCs from blood, sampled around 22 months after vaccination. The receptors come from a man aged 45 to 75 who received an inactivated influenza vaccine.

A few counts support this clonotype. This chain connects TRBV12-3 or TRBV12-4 to TRBJ2-5; D is perhaps TRBD1 or TRBD2 (5 bases each). The CDR3 spans 14 residues. V was trimmed by 4 bases and J by 5 bases, leaving 14 bases between them. CDR3 sequence: CASSSWDGKETQYF. As DNA, the CDR3 is TGTGCCAGCAGTTCCTGGGACGGAAAGGAGACCCAGTACTTC.

In this sample, this clonotype turned up a few times. The rearrangement links TRBV18 to TRBJ1-3; TRBD1 matches 7 bases. The CDR3 is made up of 15 amino acids. The trim removed 3 bases at V and 0 bases at J, leaving 2 bases unmatched. Per germline, CDR1 KGHSH and CDR2 LQKENI. CDR3 nucleotides: TGTGCCAGCTCACCTAGGGACAGCTCTGGAAACACCATATATTTT. Residues: CASSPRDSSGNTIYF.

Here the CDR3 reads CASSPTRNTGELFF. The CDR3 coding sequence is TGTGCCAGCAGCCCCACAAGGAACACCGGGGAGCTGTTTTTT. The J gene is TRBJ2-2, the V gene TRBV7-2, with unresolved D. V was clipped by 5 bases and J by 1 base, with 8 bases between them. The CDR3 covers 14 residues. Germline V gene lookup returns CDR1 SGHTA and CDR2 FQGNSA.

V and J are TRBV3-1 and TRBJ1-1, with D tentatively TRBD1 (5 bases). Germline CDR1 LGHDT, CDR2 YNNKEL (reference sequence). V was clipped by 0 bases and J by 7 bases, with 9 bases between them. This CDR3 comprises 13 residues. The CDR3 sequence: CASSQDGTDEAFF. The CDR3, as DNA: TGTGCCAGCAGCCAAGATGGGACGGATGAAGCTTTCTTT.

This clonotype was counted a few times. The CDR3 DNA sequence: TGTGCCAGCAGCCAGGCCAGGGGGCGCACAGATACGCAGTATTTT. Protein: CASSQARGRTDTQYF. The chain employs TRBV4-2 and TRBJ2-3; 8 bases line up with TRBD1. J was trimmed by 1 base and V by 3 bases; bases with no gene match: 3. Germline V gene data show CDR1 as LGHNA and CDR2 as YNFKEQ. This CDR3 is 15 amino acids long.

Only a few counts were recorded for this clonotype. The chain couples TRBV20-1 to TRBJ2-1, with a tentative D call TRBD1 (5 bases). The CDR3 has 16 residues. V lost 0 bases, J lost 4 bases, and 16 bases lay in between. Germline-derived CDR1 and CDR2 are DFQATT and SNEGSKA (reference sequence). This chain's CDR3 is CSARDLIRQGYNEQFF. The CDR3 DNA sequence: TGCAGTGCTAGAGATCTTATCCGGCAGGGATACAATGAGCAGTTCTTC.

This clonotype was counted between two and nine times. The CDR3 here is CSARDRSNPMNTEAFF. The CDR3 DNA sequence: TGCAGTGCTAGAGACAGGTCCAACCCCATGAACACTGAAGCTTTCTTT. The V and J genes are TRBV20-1 and TRBJ1-1; unclear D gene. The germline V gene encodes CDR1 DFQATT and CDR2 SNEGSKA (reference sequence). The V gene lost 0 bases and the J gene lost 0 bases, with 14 bases spanning the gap. The CDR3 spans 16 residues.

This clonotype was recorded only once. This chain joins TRBV7-8 and TRBJ2-3; TRBD2 agrees at 8 bases. The trim removed 5 bases at V and 4 bases at J, leaving 2 bases unmatched. The CDR3 runs to 13 residues. CDR1 and CDR2 from the germline V gene are SGHVS and FQNEAQ. CDR3 sequence reads: CASSAGGADTQYF. CDR3 coding DNA: TGTGCCAGCAGCGCGGGGGGAGCAGATACGCAGTATTTT.

The rearrangement uses TRBV5-1 and TRBJ2-7; D ambiguous. Deletions cut 3 bases from V and 6 bases from J, with 7 bases between. Germline CDR1 and CDR2: SGHRS and YFSETQ. The CDR3 consists of 11 residues. CDR3 amino acids: CASSWESEQYF. The DNA for the CDR3 is TGCGCCAGCAGCTGGGAAAGCGAGCAGTACTTC.

This clonotype was seen more than once but under ten times. The chain joins TRBV20-1 to TRBJ2-1; 12 bases fit TRBD2. Germline values: CDR1 DFQATT, CDR2 SNEGSKA (reference sequence). There are 15 residues in the CDR3. V gave up 1 base and J gave up 6 bases; unmatched junction bases: 4. The CDR3 coding sequence is TGCAGTGCTAGAGGGCTAGCGGGGGGGTTCAATGAGCAGTTCTTC. Protein sequence: CSARGLAGGFNEQFF.

CDR3 in DNA: TGTGCCAGCAGTTGGGGACAGGGGTCCTACAATGAGCAGTTCTTC. Translation gives CASSWGQGSYNEQFF. The genes are TRBV5-6 and TRBJ2-1; 10 bases are a match to TRBD1. Germline CDR1 and CDR2: SGHDT and YYEEEE. CDR3 length: 15 residues. J gave up 1 base and V 5 bases, and 3 bases lay outside the gene matches.

Ten or more counts support this clonotype. This chain joins TRBV20-1 and TRBJ1-6; D not resolved. The CDR3 is 16 residues long. Trimming took 2 bases from V and 5 from J, leaving 16 bases between them. Germline values: CDR1 DFQATT, CDR2 SNEGSKA (reference sequence). For the CDR3, the DNA is TGCAGTGCTAGATTTGACGGAAGATCCAATAATTCACCCCTCCACTTT. Its translation is CSARFDGRSNNSPLHF.

The chain uses TRBV11-2 and TRBJ2-2; possible D gene TRBD1, 6 bases. With 1 base removed from V and 3 bases from J, the gap between germline ends came to 9 bases. CDR3 length equals 15 residues. Germline CDR1 and CDR2: SGHAT and FQNNGV. The CDR3 nucleotides are TGTGCCAGCAGCTTAGTGCAGGGGTACACCGGGGAGCTGTTTTTT. Translating gives CASSLVQGYTGELFF.

The chain is built from TRBV10-3 and TRBJ2-1; maybe TRBD1 (5 bases). Between the trimmed V and J ends, which lost 2 bases and 3 bases, there was a span of 17 bases. Germline-derived CDR1 and CDR2 are ENHRY and SYGVKD. This CDR3 spans 17 amino acids. Here the CDR3 reads CAISERASRQFYNEQFF. The DNA of the CDR3 is TGTGCCATCAGTGAGCGAGCTTCAAGACAGTTCTACAATGAGCAGTTCTTC.

J is TRBJ2-7 and V is TRBV5-1; TRBD1 agrees at 7 bases. Germline V gene sequence: CDR1 SGHRS, CDR2 YFSETQ. CDR3 size: 13 residues. The V and J ends lost 4 bases and 2 bases, in that order; junction bases with no gene match: 3. CDR3 nucleotides: TGCGCCAGCAGCCTGACAGGGACCTACGAGCAGTACTTC. Amino acids: CASSLTGTYEQYF.

V and J are TRBV10-3 and TRBJ2-3, with 10 positions matching TRBD2. The V and J ends lost 2 bases and 3 bases, in that order; junction bases with no gene match: 5. Germline values: CDR1 ENHRY, CDR2 SYGVKD. The length of the CDR3 is 16 residues. CDR3 region: CAISEGTSVGTDTQYF. In DNA, the CDR3 is TGTGCCATCAGTGAGGGGACTAGCGTGGGGACAGATACGCAGTATTTT.

The chain has TRBV3-1 and TRBJ2-1; 11 bases fit TRBD2. This CDR3 is built from 19 residues. The J segment lost 1 base and the V segment lost 2 bases, leaving 10 bases of the junction unmatched. Germline V gene lookup returns CDR1 LGHDT and CDR2 YNNKEL (reference sequence). CDR3: CASSQSELAGGPSYNEQFF. In nucleotides, the CDR3 is TGTGCCAGCAGCCAAAGTGAGCTAGCGGGAGGTCCATCCTACAATGAGCAGTTCTTC.

A few counts support this clonotype. The chain carries TRBV5-5 and TRBJ1-1, with a possible D match to TRBD1 (6 bases). The length of the CDR3 is 15 residues. Deletions cut 4 bases from V and 4 bases from J, with 17 bases between. Germline CDR1 is SGHKS and CDR2 is YYEKEE (reference sequence). CDR3 residues: CASSLQGGGLTEAFF. DNA of the CDR3: TGTGCCAGCAGCCTCCAAGGGGGGGGGCTCACTGAAGCTTTCTTT. Full variable domain (outside the CDR3, taken from reference TRBV5-5 and TRBJ1-1): DAGVTQSPTHLIKTRGQQVTLRCSPISGHKSVSWYQQVLGQGPQFIFQYYEKEERGRGNFPDRFSARQFPNYSSELNVNALLLGDSALYLCASSLQGGGLTEAFFGQGTRLTVV.

This clonotype was picked up a small number of times. This chain links TRBV5-6 with TRBJ2-1; the match to TRBD1 covers 7 bases. CDR1 SGHDT and CDR2 YYEEEE come from the germline V gene. Germline trimming cut 0 bases from V and 9 bases from J; bases unmatched to any gene: 6. This CDR3 is 14 amino acids long. The CDR3 sequence: CASSLGQGFAEQFF. DNA of the CDR3: TGTGCCAGCAGCTTGGGACAGGGATTTGCTGAGCAGTTCTTC.

At least ten counts were recorded for this clonotype. This chain links TRBV29-1 with TRBJ1-5, with D unclear. V was pared by 6 bases and J by 0 bases, with 9 bases between. The CDR3 runs to 13 residues. CDR1 is SQVTM, CDR2 ANQGSEA, per germline. CDR3 coding DNA: TGCAGCGTCAAGCAAAATAGCAATCAGCCCCAGCATTTT. Translating it yields CSVKQNSNQPQHF.

This clonotype was counted ten times or more. The rearrangement joins TRBV27 to TRBJ1-4; D gene unclear. CDR1 MNHEY and CDR2 SMNVEV come from the germline V gene (reference sequence). V gave up 8 bases and J gave up 0 bases, with 10 bases separating them. CDR3 length: 14 residues. The DNA of the CDR3 is TGTGCCAGCGGGAGGATCGCAACTAATGAAAAACTGTTTTTT. It yields the protein CASGRIATNEKLFF.

On this clonotype: Relative to the germline gene, one junction end is altered; a read error may explain this. The chain joins TRBV20-1 to TRBJ1-6; the match to TRBD1 covers 8 bases. The CDR3 contains 15 residues. In germline, CDR1 is DFQATT, CDR2 SNEGSKA (reference sequence). The CDR3 DNA reads TGCAGTGCCAAGGACAGGGCTTCAAATAATTCACTCCTCCACTTT. Its translation: CSAKDRASNNSLLHF.

This clonotype was counted between two and nine times. The chain employs TRBV4-3 and TRBJ2-5; D is perhaps TRBD1 (5 bases). This CDR3 has 15 amino acids. Trimming removed 0 bases from V and 1 base from J, with 9 bases in between. CDR1 is LGHNA and CDR2 is YSLEER in the germline V gene. CDR3 protein: CASSQETVPQETQYF. The CDR3, as DNA: TGCGCCAGCAGCCAAGAGACAGTACCCCAAGAGACCCAGTACTTC.

This clonotype was seen at least ten times. The chain recombines TRBV2 with TRBJ1-6; D remains ambiguous. The V end lost 8 bases, the J end lost 1 base, and 9 bases lay between the germline ends. CDR1 is SNHLY, CDR2 FYNNEI, per germline. This CDR3 region has 14 residues. CDR3 in DNA: TGTGCCAGCTGTCGCTGGTCCTATAATTCACCCCTCCACTTT. This gives the protein CASCRWSYNSPLHF.

The chain joins TRBV7-9 to TRBJ2-3, with 9 bases aligning to TRBD1. The CDR3 covers 14 residues. Germline CDR1 and CDR2: SEHNR and FQNEAQ (reference sequence). V dropped 4 bases and J dropped 3; count of bases not matched to a gene: 2. The CDR3 coding sequence is TGTGCCAGCAGCTCGGACAGGGGAACAGATACGCAGTATTTT. It translates to CASSSDRGTDTQYF.

The rearrangement links TRBV6-2 or TRBV6-3 to TRBJ2-1; D perhaps matches TRBD2 (7 bases). This CDR3 contains 12 residues. CDR1 and CDR2 (germline): MNHEY, SVGEGT. The CDR3 bases are TGTCAAGGGGGGGGATCCTACAATGAGCAGTTCTTC. It translates to CQGGGSYNEQFF.